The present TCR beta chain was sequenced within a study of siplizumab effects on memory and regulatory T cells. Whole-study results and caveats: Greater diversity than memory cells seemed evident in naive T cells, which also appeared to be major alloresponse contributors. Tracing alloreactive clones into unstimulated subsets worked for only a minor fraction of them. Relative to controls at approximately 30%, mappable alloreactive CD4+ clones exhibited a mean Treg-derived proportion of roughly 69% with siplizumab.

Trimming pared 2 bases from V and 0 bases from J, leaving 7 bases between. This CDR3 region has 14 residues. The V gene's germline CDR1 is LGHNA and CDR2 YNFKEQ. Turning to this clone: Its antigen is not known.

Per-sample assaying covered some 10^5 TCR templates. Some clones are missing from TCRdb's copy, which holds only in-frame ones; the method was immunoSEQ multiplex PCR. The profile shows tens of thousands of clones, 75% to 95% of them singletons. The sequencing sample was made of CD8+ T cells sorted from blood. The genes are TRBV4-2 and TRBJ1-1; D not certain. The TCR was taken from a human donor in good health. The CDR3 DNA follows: TGTGCCAGCAGCCAAAACATCCTGAACACTGAAGCTTTCTTT. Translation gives CASSQNILNTEAFF.